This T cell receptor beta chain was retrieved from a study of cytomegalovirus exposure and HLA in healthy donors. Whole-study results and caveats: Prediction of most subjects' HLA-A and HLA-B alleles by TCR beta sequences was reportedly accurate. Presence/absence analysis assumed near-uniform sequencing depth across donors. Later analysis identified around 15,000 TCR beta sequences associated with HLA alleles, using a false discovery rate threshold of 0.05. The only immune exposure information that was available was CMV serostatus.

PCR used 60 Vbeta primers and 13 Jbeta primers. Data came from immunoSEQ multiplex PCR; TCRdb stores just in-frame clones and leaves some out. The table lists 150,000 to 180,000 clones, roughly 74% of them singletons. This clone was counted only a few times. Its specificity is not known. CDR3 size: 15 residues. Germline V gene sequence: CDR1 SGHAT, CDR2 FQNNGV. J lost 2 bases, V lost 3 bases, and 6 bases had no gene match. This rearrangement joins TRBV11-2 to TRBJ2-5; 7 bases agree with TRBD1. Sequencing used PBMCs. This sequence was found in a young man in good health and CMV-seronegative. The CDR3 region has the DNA TGTGCCAGCAGCTTTAGCCGGGGACAGCAAGAGACCCAGTACTTC. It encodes CASSFSRGQQETQYF. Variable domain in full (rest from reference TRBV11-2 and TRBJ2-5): EAGVAQSPRYKIIEKRQSVAFWCNPISGHATLYWYQQILGQGPKLLIQFQNNGVVDDSQLPKDRFSAERLKGVDSTLKIQPAKLEDSAVYLCASSFSRGQQETQYFGPGTRLLVL.